This T cell receptor (beta chain) is from a study of shared clonotypes between healthy human individuals (dated by TCRdb to about 2020). About the full investigation: A few men and a couple of women, aged 18 to 49 years, made up the cohort. Per donor, three plates each were used for CD4 naive and CD4 memory, two for CD8 naive, and one for CD8 memory. To estimate repertoire size and how much clonotype sharing occurs between individuals, the study deeply sequenced the blood TCR repertoires of about 5 healthy adults. Libraries were prepared and TCR repertoires were sequenced by different laboratories using diverse techniques, in order to increase sequencing depth and limit assay-specific biases. Between about 0.85 and 9.5 billion PBMCs per donor were obtained by leukapheresis.

Healthy HIV-negative adults with no recently reported acute infections or vaccinations were included as donors. Only Caucasian adults living in Nashville, Tennessee, USA were represented among the donors. CD4+ T cells were enriched through magnetic negative selection, after which naive cells were positively selected on CD45RA and the remaining negative fraction served as the memory subset. Blood was obtained by leukapheresis, after which PBMCs were separated by Ficoll-Histopaque density gradient centrifugation and cryopreserved in liquid nitrogen vapor phase. Analytical flow cytometry was used to check the purity and quantity of every magnetically sorted T cell population. Genomic DNA was isolated from each sorted fraction and quantified by UV absorbance on a Nanodrop 2000c. Using the deep immunoSEQ assay, multiplex PCR amplified TCR CDR3 regions from genomic DNA. Genomic DNA extracted from each cell subset was distributed evenly over all wells of several immunoSEQ 96-well plates, and each plate served as one replicate. For sorted subsets, approximately 210 ng of genomic DNA, equivalent to around 30,000 T cell genomes, went into each replicate PCR. The purified libraries were quantified using a Qubit 3.0 fluorometer, sized with a Bioanalyzer 2100, and then quantified again using the KAPA Library Quantification kit. Every immunoSEQ 96-well plate was sequenced on a dedicated single-read 150-cycle Illumina NextSeq 550 flow cell. The original methods were these. Because the immunoSEQ output included only junctional sequences and no quality scores, the filtering could not be the same as the filtering used for full-length reads. Sequences were annotated with PyIR, a Python wrapper for IgBLAST v1.9, using IMGT germline references to assign V/J genes and CDR3. Reads with weak V/J assignments (E-value above 1e-6), missing CDR3, stop codons, out-of-frame junctions, or ambiguous translated residues were removed. V3J clonotypes were defined by identical inferred V gene, J gene, and CDR3 amino acid sequence. Percentage overlap between repertoires was computed as shared unique clonotypes divided by the size of the smaller repertoire. Richness of each repertoire was evaluated using RTK rarefaction, the Chao1 estimator, and Recon v2.1 estimates of unobserved clonotypes. For all TCRbeta clonotypes obtained by the gDNA method from a few donors, generation probabilities were computed with OLGA. This is the immuneACCESS table as TCRdb keeps it, with only in-frame sequences that have V and J called. A part of the clones is gone; compared with another copy, unresolved V genes explain less than half, and the rest is unexplained. D and trimming come from the DNA, and the V and J calls and clone size come from that table. Counted in this sample were millions of clones; around nine tenths of them appeared once. Roughly 0.13% of the sample is in the top ten clones.

The paper's findings and limits, for the study overall: Pairwise subsampling indicated that sequencing depth was expected to affect the degree of clonotype sharing among donors. Naive subsets generally had larger estimated clonotype richness than memory subsets did. About 5% of naive CD4, 3.5% of naive CD8, roughly 2.4% of memory CD4, and roughly 0.4% of memory CD8 clonotypes were shared across four donors. Sampling was restricted to blood, and TCR repertoires in tissue are likely to differ from TCR repertoires in blood. Compared with non-shared clonotypes, clonotypes shared by all four sorted-subset donors had higher generation probabilities. Because the study included a small number of donors, the genetic and exposure-history diversity represented was limited. Rarefaction of sorted-subset datasets indicated incomplete sequencing despite the large sequencing depth.

Points on this clone: Its antigen is still unknown. Per-nucleotide qualities are absent, and no much larger clonotype sits a single base away.

The sequence was collected from a man younger than 35 in good health. Sequencing input: naive CD4+ T cells sorted from blood. The meaning of the sample's cell subset or site label: CD45RA+ positively selected.

CDR3 region: CASSSSGTGSSGNTIYF. The bases read TGTGCCAGCAGCTCGTCCGGGACAGGGAGCTCTGGAAACACCATATATTTT. The chain is assembled from TRBV7-2 and TRBJ1-3, with TRBD1 matching 9 junction bases. The germline V end is reduced by 4 bases and the J end by 0 bases; junction bases left unmatched: 7. The CDR3 contains 17 residues, cysteine and phenylalanine counted. Solely the CDR3 DNA is kept, with 51 bases framed from the first base. CDR1 and CDR2, looked up from the germline V gene, are SGHTA and FQGNSA.